This TCR beta chain was retrieved from a study of OX40 agonist ivuxolimab in advanced cancers. Germline assignment: CDR1 SEHNR and CDR2 FQNEAQ (reference sequence). The V and J ends lost 0 bases and 7 bases respectively, with 7 bases between them. The CDR3 is 12 residues long. Method: immunoSEQ multiplex PCR; TCRdb's copy keeps in-frame clones and lacks some. The sample carries about 77,000 clones, 80% to 90% recorded once. The material sequenced was CD4+ or CD8+ T cells sorted from blood, taken in a trial of the OX40 agonist ivuxolimab. The receptor comes from an adult with an advanced solid tumor such as melanoma, head and neck, liver or kidney cancer. V is TRBV7-9 and J is TRBJ2-7; D perhaps matches TRBD2 (5 bases). The CDR3 nucleotides read TGTGCCAGCAGCTTAGCGACGGGGGAGCAGTACTTC. Amino acids: CASSLATGEQYF. Based on the CDR3 plus reference TRBV7-9 and TRBJ2-7, the full variable domain is DTGVSQNPRHKITKRGQNVTFRCDPISEHNRLYWYRQTLGQGPEFLTYFQNEAQLEKSRLLSDRFSAERPKGSFSTLEIQRTEQGDSAMYLCASSLATGEQYFGPGTRLTVT.